These T cell receptor beta chains were read from a single sample in a study of technical replicates of blood from a handful of donors. Generated by immunoSEQ multiplex PCR, the TCRdb table keeps only in-frame clones and is missing some. This sample has approximately 65,000 clones, with about 86% found just once. The sequenced material came from PBMCs. All receptors come from a human donor in good health. Some clones in this sample may be carry-over from other donors' samples. Each CDR3 is given with its conserved first and last residue. A D gene is named only where the DNA matches it firmly. Not all rows give a size; the values are once, few, many and, for expanded clones, a class.

>TRBV11-2|NA|TRBJ2-7|NA|13
CASSFGQTYEQYF
TGTGCCAGCAGCTTTGGGCAGACCTACGAGCAGTACTTC
>TRBV5-4|few|TRBJ1-4|NA|17
CASSTSGGARRDEKLFF
TGTGCCAGCAGCACTTCTGGGGGGGCACGAAGGGATGAAAAACTGTTTTTT
>TRBV7-2|NA|TRBJ2-7|TRBD2|15
CASSLEAGGYYEQYF
TGTGCCAGCAGCTTAGAGGCGGGAGGTTACTACGAGCAGTACTTC
>TRBV7-8|NA|TRBJ2-7|NA|15
CASRARGGGTYEQYF
TGTGCCAGCAGAGCTAGGGGCGGGGGCACCTACGAGCAGTACTTC
>TRBV5-1|NA|TRBJ1-2|TRBD1|14
CASSLSGGEVGYTF
TGCGCCAGCAGCTTGTCAGGGGGCGAGGTTGGCTACACCTTC
>TRBV7-9|NA|TRBJ2-1|TRBD2|13
CASSGGRPNEQFF
TGTGCCAGCAGTGGCGGGAGGCCCAATGAGCAGTTCTTC
>TRBV2|NA|TRBJ2-7|TRBD1|17
CASSTGQGEWFAYEQYF
TGTGCCAGCAGCACGGGACAGGGGGAATGGTTCGCCTACGAGCAGTACTTC
>TRBV5-4|NA|TRBJ2-2|TRBD1|15
CASSADQGAIGELFF
TGTGCCAGCAGCGCGGACCAGGGGGCGATCGGGGAGCTGTTTTTT
>TRBV6-5|NA|TRBJ2-2|TRBD2|15
CASSYFRTRAGELFF
TGTGCCAGCAGTTACTTCAGGACTAGGGCCGGGGAGCTGTTTTTT
>TRBV9|NA|TRBJ2-2|TRBD2|16
CASSVDLAGVGGELFF
TGTGCCAGCAGCGTAGATCTAGCGGGAGTGGGCGGGGAGCTGTTTTTT
>TRBV6-1|NA|TRBJ2-1|NA|13
CASSEALYNEQFF
TGTGCCAGCAGTGAAGCACTCTACAATGAGCAGTTCTTC
>TRBV4-2|NA|TRBJ2-1|TRBD2|16
CASSPGTSGTYNEQFF
TGTGCCAGCAGCCCCGGGACTAGCGGGACCTACAATGAGCAGTTCTTC
>TRBV10-3|NA|TRBJ2-7|TRBD2|14
CAISVGDYSYEQYF
TGTGCCATCAGTGTTGGGGACTATTCCTACGAGCAGTACTTC